Below, one T cell receptor (beta chain) is given with its context. There are 13 residues in the CDR3. The V gene's germline CDR1 is MNHEY and CDR2 SMNVEV (reference sequence). The J segment lost 4 bases and the V segment lost 6 bases, leaving 5 bases of the junction unmatched. The entry originates in a study of blood T cell repertoires in COVID-19. Measured with immunoSEQ multiplex PCR; TCRdb has only the in-frame clones, and not every one. In the table there are over 400,000 clones, 88% of which are singletons. Either two negative PCRs, clearance, or symptom resolution qualified Cohort 3 donors as recovered.

The receptor comes from a woman in her sixties or seventies who had recovered from COVID-19. Material: PBMCs or T cells enriched from blood (not recorded which). The gene calls are TRBV27 and TRBJ2-5; TRBD1 aligns across 7 bases. The CDR3: CASRLTGVETQYF. CDR3 nucleotide sequence: TGTGCCAGCAGATTAACAGGGGTAGAGACCCAGTACTTC.